This TCR beta chain was captured in a study of T cell repertoires in aging, cancer and after chemotherapy. Study overall: Donor ages fell into six groups from 30 or younger up to 70 or older. Repeat sampling of healthy donors over several months to years showed clear clonal overlap. Study-level findings and limits: In cancer patients, declining TCR diversity with age involved lost richness and lost evenness.

TRB rearrangements spanning V, D and J were amplified using mixed TRB-A/B primers. TCRdb used MiXCR to reprocess the multiplex PCR reads, holding one entry per CDR3 protein. The repertoire has around 13,000 distinct CDR3 sequences, 35% to 45% of them found once; the top ten carry 6.6%. The germline V and J ends were trimmed by 6 bases and 6 bases, with 11 bases remaining between them. The CDR3 contains 13 residues. Germline assignment: CDR1 KGHSH and CDR2 LQKENI. Amplification of TCR beta used genomic DNA extracted from peripheral blood. In its sample, this clonotype ranks as medium-sized (0.01 to 0.1%). Antigen: not known.

V gene TRBV18 combines with J gene TRBJ2-2, with D possibly matching TRBD2 (5 bases). The source material was blood. The sequence was obtained from a human donor in good health. The donor label of this sample is uncertain. The CDR3 is CASSTTAAGELFF. CDR3 nucleotides: TGTGCCAGCTCCACAACAGCGGCCGGGGAGCTGTTTTTT.